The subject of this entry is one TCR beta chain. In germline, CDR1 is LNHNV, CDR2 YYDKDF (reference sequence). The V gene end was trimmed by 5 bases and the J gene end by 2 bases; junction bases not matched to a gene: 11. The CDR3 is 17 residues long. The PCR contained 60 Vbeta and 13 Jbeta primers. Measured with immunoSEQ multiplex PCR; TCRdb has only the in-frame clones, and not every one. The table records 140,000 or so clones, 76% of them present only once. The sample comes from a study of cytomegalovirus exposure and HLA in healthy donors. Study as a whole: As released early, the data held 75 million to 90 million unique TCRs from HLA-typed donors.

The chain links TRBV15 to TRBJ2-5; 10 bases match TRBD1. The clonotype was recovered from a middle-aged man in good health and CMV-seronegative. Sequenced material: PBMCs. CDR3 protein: CATSRDRGSLKQETQYF. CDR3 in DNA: TGTGCCACCAGCCGGGACAGGGGATCCCTTAAACAAGAGACCCAGTACTTC.